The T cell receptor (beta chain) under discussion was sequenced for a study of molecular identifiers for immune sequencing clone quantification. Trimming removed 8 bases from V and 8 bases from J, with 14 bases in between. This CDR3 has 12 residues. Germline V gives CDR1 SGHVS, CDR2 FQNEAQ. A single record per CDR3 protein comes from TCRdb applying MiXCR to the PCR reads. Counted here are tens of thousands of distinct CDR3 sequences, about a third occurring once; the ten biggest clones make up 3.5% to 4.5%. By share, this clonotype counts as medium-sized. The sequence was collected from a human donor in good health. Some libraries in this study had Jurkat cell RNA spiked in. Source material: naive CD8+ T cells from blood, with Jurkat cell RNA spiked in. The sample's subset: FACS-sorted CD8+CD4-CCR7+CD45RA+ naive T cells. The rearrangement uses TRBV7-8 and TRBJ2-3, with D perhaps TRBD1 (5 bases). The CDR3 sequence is CASLGAWGTQYF. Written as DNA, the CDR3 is TGTGCCAGCTTAGGGGCCTGGGGTACGCAGTATTTT.